The 20 T cell receptor beta chains in this list originate from one sample, sequenced in a study of blood T cell repertoires in COVID-19. The table came from immunoSEQ multiplex PCR; TCRdb's copy has only in-frame clones and leaves some out. This table has about 210,000 clones, 65% to 85% appearing once. The sequencing sample was made of peripheral blood. These receptors were collected from a man aged 50-60 years with active or convalescent COVID-19.

The CDR3 region has the DNA TGTGCCAGCAGCTACCCGATCATTCCCGTAATCAGCGACAGCAATCAGCCCCAGCATTTT. Translation: CASSYPIIPVISDSNQPQHF. This chain links TRBV9 with TRBJ1-5, with no clear D. CDR3 length: 20 residues. Germline-derived CDR1 and CDR2 are SGDLS and YYNGEE. Between the trimmed V and J ends, which lost 4 bases and 1 base, there was a span of 27 bases. Combining the CDR3 with reference TRBV9 and TRBJ1-5 gives the whole variable domain DSGVTQTPKHLITATGQRVTLRCSPRSGDLSVYWYQQSLDQGLQFLIQYYNGEERAKGNILERFSAQQFPDLHSELNLSSLELGDSALYFCASSYPIIPVISDSNQPQHFGDGTRLSIL.

The rearrangement links TRBV2 to TRBJ2-1, with 11 bases lining up with TRBD1. The J segment lost 6 bases and the V segment lost 6 bases, leaving 4 bases of the junction unmatched. This CDR3 is built from 14 residues. CDR1 is SNHLY and CDR2 is FYNNEI in the germline V gene. The CDR3: CASRQGTGGNEQFF. CDR3 sequence (DNA): TGTGCCAGCAGGCAAGGGACAGGGGGCAATGAGCAGTTCTTC.

The chain recombines TRBV5-1 with TRBJ1-1; D is ambiguous. Germline loops: CDR1 SGHRS, CDR2 YFSETQ. The V and J ends lost 0 bases and 6 bases respectively, with 18 bases between them. The CDR3 has 16 amino acids. CDR3 region: CASSLGHVGVVAEAFF. In DNA form, the CDR3 reads TGCGCCAGCAGCTTGGGCCATGTCGGGGTCGTCGCTGAAGCTTTCTTT.

The CDR3 nucleotides read TGTGCCAGCAGCTCGGACAGGGCGGAATTCGAGCAGTACTTC. Translating it yields CASSSDRAEFEQYF. V usage is TRBV2 and J usage is TRBJ2-7; 8 nucleotides align to TRBD1. Per the germline V gene, CDR1 is SNHLY and CDR2 is FYNNEI. The J segment lost 6 bases and the V segment lost 6 bases, leaving 10 bases of the junction unmatched. The CDR3 totals 14 residues.

In the case of this clone: This sample includes further DNA sequences coding for the same CDR3. This chain uses TRBV5-4 with TRBJ2-3; D gene uncertain. The CDR3 covers 12 residues. V lost 4 bases, J lost 3 bases, and 6 bases lay in between. The germline gives CDR1 SGHNT, CDR2 YYREEE (reference sequence). The CDR3 protein is CASSLSTDTQYF. CDR3 sequence (DNA): TGTGCCAGCAGCCTGAGTACAGATACGCAGTATTTT.

The chain recombines TRBV29-1 with TRBJ2-1; no firm D call. The CDR3 is 13 amino acids. V lost 4 bases and J 6 bases, leaving 13 bases between the germline ends. In germline, CDR1 is SQVTM, CDR2 ANQGSEA. Here the CDR3 reads CSVVVRPGNEQFF. The CDR3 DNA sequence: TGCAGCGTTGTTGTCCGTCCCGGCAATGAGCAGTTCTTC.

The rearrangement uses TRBV9 and TRBJ2-7; the D gene is possibly TRBD1 (5 bases). CDR3 length equals 13 residues. V was trimmed by 0 bases and J by 3 bases, leaving 7 bases between them. CDR1 is SGDLS and CDR2 is YYNGEE in the germline V gene. In nucleotides, the CDR3 is TGTGCCAGCAGCGTAGAAGGGGACTACGAGCAGTACTTC. This gives the protein CASSVEGDYEQYF.

This clone was observed a handful of times. This chain links TRBV7-2 with TRBJ2-4; perhaps TRBD2 as D (5 bases). This CDR3 spans 17 amino acids. In germline, CDR1 is SGHTA, CDR2 FQGNSA. The V and J ends lost 7 bases and 2 bases respectively, with 21 bases between them. The CDR3 region has the DNA TGTGCCAGCACCCCAATCGAGGGCTGGGGAACCAAAAACATTCAGTACTTC. Translating it yields CASTPIEGWGTKNIQYF.

This sequence joins TRBV4-1 and TRBJ2-5; D is ambiguous. The CDR3 runs to 15 residues. The V gene's germline CDR1 is MGHRA and CDR2 YSYEKL. Trimming took off 0 bases at V and 5 bases at J, with 13 bases between the two ends. CDR3 residues: CASSQEPPPRETQYF. The CDR3 DNA sequence: TGCGCCAGCAGCCAAGAACCGCCCCCCAGGGAGACCCAGTACTTC.

This clone was detected only once. This chain joins TRBV5-1 and TRBJ1-5; 8 bases are shared with TRBD1. Germline V lookup: CDR1 SGHRS, CDR2 YFSETQ. V lost 4 bases, J lost 3 bases, and 6 bases stayed unmatched. The CDR3 loop spans 15 amino acids. The CDR3 loop is CASSAGTGPNQPQHF. CDR3 nucleotide sequence: TGCGCCAGCAGCGCCGGGACAGGTCCCAATCAGCCCCAGCATTTT.

CDR3 residues: CASSLQGGTEAFF. CDR3 DNA: TGTGCCAGCAGCTTGCAGGGGGGCACTGAAGCTTTCTTT. The rearrangement links TRBV5-4 to TRBJ1-1; the match to TRBD1 covers 7 bases. With V trimmed by 1 base and J by 4 bases, 1 base remained unmatched. The germline V gene encodes CDR1 SGHNT and CDR2 YYREEE (reference sequence). The CDR3 is made up of 13 amino acids.

V and J are TRBV11-2 and TRBJ1-3; D is undetermined. Per the germline V gene, CDR1 is SGHAT and CDR2 is FQNNGV. CDR3 length: 14 residues. V was pared by 5 bases and J by 4 bases, with 12 bases between. The CDR3 is CASSHYSRGNTIYF. The CDR3 nucleotides are TGTGCCAGCAGCCACTACTCGAGGGGAAACACCATATATTTT.

This clone was seen once. This chain links TRBV15 with TRBJ1-2; the D gene is possibly TRBD1 (5 bases). CDR1 and CDR2 (germline): LNHNV, YYDKDF (reference sequence). Between the trimmed V and J ends, which lost 6 bases and 6 bases, there was a span of 11 bases. The CDR3 runs to 12 residues. CDR3 nucleotide sequence: TGTGCCACCAGGCAGGGTAGCCATGGCTACACCTTC. Its translation: CATRQGSHGYTF.

The gene calls are TRBV18 and TRBJ1-2, with D tentatively TRBD1 (6 bases). CDR1 and CDR2 (germline): KGHSH, LQKENI. Trimming cost V 3 bases and J 1 base, with 12 bases left between them. The CDR3 has 15 amino acids. CDR3 in amino acids: CASSPARGDNYGYTF. The CDR3 DNA follows: TGTGCCAGCTCACCCGCCAGGGGAGATAACTATGGCTACACCTTC.

The rearrangement uses TRBV11-2 and TRBJ2-7, with 7 positions matching TRBD2. Germline assignment: CDR1 SGHAT and CDR2 FQNNGV. The V segment lost 6 bases and the J segment 1 base; nucleotides outside the gene matches: 3. The CDR3 is 13 residues long. The CDR3 DNA sequence: TGTGCCAGCAGTTTGGGAGGGTCCTACGAGCAGTACTTC. Its protein product is CASSLGGSYEQYF.

The chain carries TRBV5-1 and TRBJ2-5; 13 bases are shared with TRBD2. CDR1 and CDR2 (germline): SGHRS, YFSETQ. This CDR3 is built from 16 residues. The V and J ends lost 4 bases and 1 base, in that order; junction bases with no gene match: 4. The chain's CDR3 is CASSPGTSGVQETQYF. The CDR3 nucleotides read TGCGCCAGCAGCCCCGGGACTAGCGGGGTCCAAGAGACCCAGTACTTC.

The rearrangement uses TRBV5-5 and TRBJ1-1; 9 bases agree with TRBD1. This CDR3 spans 12 amino acids. Trimming cost V 3 bases and J 8 bases; bases outside gene matches: 2. Germline lookup yields CDR1 SGHKS and CDR2 YYEKEE (reference sequence). The CDR3 here is CASSWGQGEAFF. CDR3 nucleotide sequence: TGTGCCAGCAGCTGGGGACAGGGAGAAGCTTTCTTT.

V gene TRBV30 combines with J gene TRBJ1-1, with D hard to call. CDR1 is GTSNPN, CDR2 SVGIG, per germline (reference sequence). V gave up 3 bases and J gave up 3 bases, with 11 bases separating them. CDR3 length: 13 residues. The CDR3 protein is CAWRTSSYTEAFF. In nucleotides, the CDR3 is TGTGCCTGGAGAACAAGTTCGTACACTGAAGCTTTCTTT.

The rearrangement joins TRBV27 to TRBJ1-2; 7 bases match TRBD1. CDR3 length: 13 residues. V trimming: 6 bases; J trimming: 3 bases; junction bases outside the gene matches: 4. CDR1 MNHEY and CDR2 SMNVEV come from the germline V gene (reference sequence). Here the CDR3 reads CASRPGQYYGYTF. Here the CDR3 DNA reads TGTGCCAGCAGGCCGGGACAGTACTATGGCTACACCTTC.

In this sample, this clone turned up a few times. This chain links TRBV11-2 with TRBJ2-1; D unresolved. V shed 5 bases and J shed 5 bases, with 19 bases lying between them. Germline V gives CDR1 SGHAT, CDR2 FQNNGV. This CDR3 is 16 amino acids long. CDR3 region: CASSPLILNLNNEQFF. CDR3 nucleotides: TGTGCCAGCAGCCCGCTGATCCTAAACCTAAACAATGAGCAGTTCTTC.